This T cell receptor beta chain emerged from a study of metastatic and nonmetastatic thyroid tumors. Prior to thyroid surgery, none of the patients had received any treatment. Original analysis: What underpinned the distant-metastasis classifier for papillary thyroid cancer was the set of CDR3 differences across clinicopathological groups. TCRdb re-called clones via MiXCR from the PCR reads. These V and J calls derive from TCRdb rather than the authors' analysis. The data hold roughly 4,900 clones, with about 22% observed a single time. The CDR3 consists of 14 residues. Germline-derived CDR1 and CDR2 are SGHDT and YYEEEE. V dropped 5 bases and J dropped 2; count of bases not matched to a gene: 5. There are many counts of this clone.

Sequencing input: adjacent normal tissue. The rearrangement joins TRBV5-6 to TRBJ2-7; 9 bases agree with TRBD1. The source is a female donor with papillary thyroid cancer or a benign thyroid nodule (not recorded which). Some clones in this sample may be carry-over from other donors' samples. In DNA, the CDR3 is TGTGCCAGCAGTCGACAGGGGGACCCCTACGAGCAGTACTTC. Protein: CASSRQGDPYEQYF.